This T cell receptor beta chain was documented in a study of tumor-infiltrating lymphocytes in primary liver carcinoma (dated 2017 in TCRdb). Broadly, across the study: Of the five patients, three men and two women aged 30 to 69 years, four had hepatocellular carcinoma and one had combined HCC and intrahepatic cholangiocarcinoma. TCRbeta repertoire sequencing covered 35 specimens from 5 patients: around 25 tumor regions, 5 adjacent noncancerous liver tissues and 5 peripheral blood samples. The five patients had tumors staged T1-T3 N0M0, with maximum diameters ranging from roughly 4 to 10 cm. To link TCRbeta repertoire diversity with the local molecular phenotype, the roughly 26 tumor region samples were profiled using Agilent mRNA microarrays. The study combined TCRbeta repertoire sequencing, expression microarrays and whole-exome sequencing across five regions of each liver tumor, with adjacent normal tissue and blood. Reproducibility between technical replicate repertoires was high, with correlation coefficients above 0.98 and mean shared-clone rates approximately 0.88. Samples yielded roughly 3.65 to 7.13 million productive TCRbeta reads; read depth did not differ significantly between tissue types. The full study reports these points: Since the samples were bulk and unsorted, there was no way to compare CD4+ and CD8+ T cell repertoires. Only the TCR beta chain was sequenced, which likely underestimates true repertoire diversity because unpaired alpha chains were not captured. With just a few patients in the study, the authors point out that the findings should be validated in a larger study. Only about 8-24% of top clones were found in all five regions of a tumor, suggesting spatial heterogeneity of tumor-infiltrating T cells. The top 250 clones accounted for a significantly greater share of the repertoire in tumors than in blood (p = 0.039). Pairs of tumor regions showed greater repertoire overlap (mean 36%) than tumor-adjacent pairs (roughly 17%) or tumor-blood pairs (around 15%), which is consistent with antigen-driven expansion.

In the case of this clonotype: Its antigen remains undetermined. A junction end diverges from the germline sequence, so it may reflect a read error.

The CDR3, cysteine through phenylalanine, is 15 amino acids long. Of the read, only the CDR3 DNA is kept; its 45 bases are in frame from base 1. The germline V gene (reference sequence) gives CDR1 as SGHAT and CDR2 as FQDESV. Without any cell sorting, total RNA and DNA were co-extracted from about 21-30 mg of bulk tissue using the AllPrep DNA/RNA mini kit. Between November 2015 and early 2016, 4 or 5 patients in China with histopathologically diagnosed primary liver carcinoma had their tumors surgically resected. Patients had chronic HBV infection and were treatment-naive at sampling. Five spatially separated regions were sampled from each tumor: the superior, inferior, left-lateral and right-lateral poles, plus the tumor centre. According to histology, viable tumor cells made up more than 75% of every tumor sample. Fresh tumor and adjacent tissue pieces were bisected, with one half stored in RNAlater at -80 degrees C and the other half sent for histology.

Using a constant-region primer and ProtoScript II reverse transcriptase, TCRbeta-specific cDNA was reverse-transcribed from 450 to 650 ng total RNA. Construction of the TCRbeta libraries relied on three nested rounds of multiplex PCR, following a slightly modified ARM-PCR procedure. Each of the first two PCR rounds ran for about 10 cycles and used multiplex TRBV1-TRBV30 forward primers together with a Cbeta reverse primer. Sample barcodes and Illumina adapters were added in a final 25-cycle PCR using Deep VentR polymerase. Amplicons of 200-500 bp were gel-purified with a QIAquick gel extraction kit before sequencing. The TCRbeta amplicons were sequenced with 250-bp paired-end reads on an Illumina HiSeq 2500. As for how the authors treated the data: To recover full CDR3 sequences, reads were quality-trimmed using Trimmomatic v0.33 and paired reads were then merged using FLASH v1.2.11. MiGEC v1.2.1b assigned V, D and J germline segments to the rearranged TCRbeta sequences. Clonotype statistics and Shannon-Wiener diversity indices were computed with VDJtools v1.0.0. To reduce sampling bias, subsequent analyses other than the diversity analysis used only the 250 most abundant clonotypes in each sample. The public reads were quality trimmed at Q25 with fastp and then assembled into clones with MiXCR by TCRdb, keeping productive beta chains. Entries are consolidated by CDR3 protein sequence, retaining the most common genes and DNA. These V and J calls derive from TCRdb rather than the authors' analysis. Across this sample there are about 74,000 distinct CDR3 sequences, with 60% to 75% seen only once. Jointly, the top ten make up 25% to 35% of the sample.

The chain joins TRBV11-1 to TRBJ2-1; a tentative D call is TRBD2 (6 bases match). This TCR was sampled from a man aged 35-49 years with primary liver carcinoma and hepatitis B virus infection. The specimen was liver tumor tissue from sampling region 4. What the cell subset or site label conveys for this sample: tumor region T4, right-lateral pole. In nucleotide form, the sequence is TGTGCCAGCGGCTTAGGCCTGGGACTTCCTCATGAGCAGTTCTTC. This gives the protein CASGLGLGLPHEQFF.